These 20 T cell receptor beta chains came from one sample sequenced in a study of T cell responses to AZD1222 COVID-19 vaccine (dated by TCRdb to the early 2020s). The library was made by the immunoSEQ multiplex PCR assay. TCRdb provides this immuneACCESS table in a form limited to in-frame rearrangements. Some clones are lacking; in checked studies, under half of them reflect an unresolved V gene, and why the rest are absent is not known. This sample holds approximately 200,000 clones; just over 85% were observed only once. The ten largest account for roughly 8% of the sample. Taken with the paper, the label for time point translates to: baseline before first vaccination. This material consisted of peripheral blood, taken on day 0 of AZD1222 vaccination. The origin of the receptors is an adult in good health.

The chain has TRBV11-3 and TRBJ1-1, with TRBD1 matching over 8 bases. The V and J ends lost 5 bases and 0 bases, in that order; junction bases with no gene match: 2. Germline lookup yields CDR1 SGHNT and CDR2 YENEEA. There are 14 residues in the CDR3. The CDR3 sequence: CASSPGQVNTEAFF. The CDR3 region has the DNA TGTGCCAGCAGCCCGGGACAGGTGAACACTGAAGCTTTCTTT. Together with reference TRBV11-3 and TRBJ1-1, the CDR3 gives the full variable domain: EAGVVQSPRYKIIEKKQPVAFWCNPISGHNTLYWYLQNLGQGPELLIRYENEEAVDDSQLPKDRFSAERLKGVDSTLKIQPAELGDSAVYLCASSPGQVNTEAFFGQGTRLTVV.

The gene calls are TRBV7-7 and TRBJ2-1; TRBD1 matches at 7 bases. The CDR3 extends over 13 amino acids. V shed 6 bases and J 6 bases; nucleotides not matched to a gene: 5. CDR1 and CDR2 from the germline V gene are SSHAT and FNYEAQ (reference sequence). CDR3 in DNA: TGTGCCAGCAGTTCACACAGGGGCAATGAGCAGTTCTTC. It translates to CASSSHRGNEQFF.

The V gene is TRBV7-3, the J gene TRBJ2-3; D unclear. CDR3 length: 14 amino acids. The germline CDR1 and CDR2 sequences are SGHTA and FQGTGA. Trimming took 1 base from V and 0 from J, leaving 5 bases between them. The CDR3 DNA sequence: TGTGCCAGCAGCTTAATCCAGAGCACAGATACGCAGTATTTT. As protein: CASSLIQSTDTQYF.

This clone is a singleton in its sample. The chain combines TRBV12-3 or TRBV12-4 with TRBJ2-5, with D perhaps matching TRBD1 (6 bases). The CDR3 totals 12 residues. Trimming took off 4 bases at V and 3 bases at J, with 6 bases between the two ends. As DNA, the CDR3 is TGTGCCAGCAGTTACAGGGAAGAGACCCAGTACTTC. As protein: CASSYREETQYF.

J is TRBJ2-1 and V is TRBV28, with D tentatively TRBD1 (7 bases). This CDR3 region has 17 residues. The germline V gene encodes CDR1 MDHEN and CDR2 SYDVKM. Trimming shortened V by 6 bases and J by 4 bases, and 22 bases separated the two germline ends. DNA for the CDR3: TGTGCCAGCAGCCACGAGGTCGGGAGACAGGGATACAATGAGCAGTTCTTC. Protein product: CASSHEVGRQGYNEQFF. The full variable domain, in which reference TRBV28 and TRBJ2-1 provide the parts outside the CDR3, is DVKVTQSSRYLVKRTGEKVFLECVQDMDHENMFWYRQDPGLGLRLIYFSYDVKMKEKGDIPEGYSVSREKKERFSLILESASTNQTSMYLCASSHEVGRQGYNEQFFGPGTRLTVL.

The chain links TRBV5-1 to TRBJ1-3; D gene ambiguous. Germline values: CDR1 SGHRS, CDR2 YFSETQ. This CDR3 has 14 amino acids. Trimming left V 3 bases short and J 3 bases short, with 10 bases between. CDR3 sequence: CASSSSLHGNTIYF. The CDR3 nucleotides read TGCGCCAGCAGCTCCTCTCTCCATGGAAACACCATATATTTT.

V is TRBV11-3 and J is TRBJ2-5; D is uncertain. Germline lookup yields CDR1 SGHNT and CDR2 YENEEA. The length of the CDR3 is 13 residues. V lost 1 base to trimming and J lost 1 base, with 4 bases between them. CDR3 coding DNA: TGTGCCAGCAGCTTAGGGGTCCAAGAGACCCAGTACTTC. It encodes CASSLGVQETQYF. Combining the CDR3 with reference TRBV11-3 and TRBJ2-5 gives the whole variable domain EAGVVQSPRYKIIEKKQPVAFWCNPISGHNTLYWYLQNLGQGPELLIRYENEEAVDDSQLPKDRFSAERLKGVDSTLKIQPAELGDSAVYLCASSLGVQETQYFGPGTRLLVL.

The genes are TRBV7-2 and TRBJ2-1; D possibly uses TRBD1 or TRBD2 (6 bases each). The germline V gene encodes CDR1 SGHTA and CDR2 FQGNSA. The CDR3 is 15 amino acids. Trimming left V 2 bases short and J 3 bases short, with 11 bases between. The CDR3 DNA reads TGTGCCAGCAGCTTAAGGGGGGACCGCTACAATGAGCAGTTCTTC. Amino acids: CASSLRGDRYNEQFF. Complete variable domain (other parts from reference TRBV7-2 and TRBJ2-1): GAGVSQSPSNKVTEKGKDVELRCDPISGHTALYWYRQSLGQGLEFLIYFQGNSAPDKSGLPSDRFSAERTGGSVSTLTIQRTQQEDSAVYLCASSLRGDRYNEQFFGPGTRLTVL.

The chain couples TRBV3-1 (or the pseudogene TRBV3-2) to TRBJ2-3, with 12 bases lining up with TRBD2. Trimming at V came to 0 bases and at J to 6 bases, leaving 10 bases not matched to a gene. The CDR3 length is 18 residues. Germline CDR1 LGHDT, CDR2 YNNKEL (reference sequence). The CDR3 reads CASSQDTSGGSGLDTQYF. The CDR3 nucleotides read TGTGCCAGCAGCCAAGATACTAGCGGGGGGTCGGGCCTGGATACGCAGTATTTT.

The rearrangement joins TRBV6-4 to TRBJ2-1, with D tentatively TRBD1 or TRBD2 (5 bases each). The CDR3 consists of 13 residues. CDR1 is MRHNA, CDR2 SNTAGT, per germline. V was cut by 10 bases and J by 1 base, with 11 bases left in between. The CDR3 spells CATRDRSYNEQFF. DNA of the CDR3: TGTGCCACCCGGGACCGGTCCTACAATGAGCAGTTCTTC.

The chain employs TRBV5-1 and TRBJ1-3; 7 nucleotides line up with TRBD1. V shed 2 bases, J shed 4 bases, and the junction held 3 bases outside the gene matches. The CDR3 contains 14 residues. In germline, CDR1 is SGHRS, CDR2 YFSETQ. The CDR3 region is CASSFGTEGNTIYF. The DNA of the CDR3 is TGCGCCAGCAGCTTTGGGACAGAGGGAAACACCATATATTTT.

The chain combines TRBV3-1 (or the pseudogene TRBV3-2) with TRBJ1-1, with D possibly being TRBD1 (5 bases). The CDR3 runs 14 residues. V was cut by 7 bases and J by 5 bases, with 17 bases left in between. Germline V lookup: CDR1 LGHDT, CDR2 YNNKEL (reference sequence). Here the CDR3 reads CASTNRDRRTEAFF. In nucleotides, the CDR3 is TGTGCCAGCACCAACCGGGACCGGCGAACTGAAGCTTTCTTT.

The rearrangement links TRBV18 to TRBJ2-5, with D hard to call. This CDR3 is 12 amino acids long. Trimming cost V 3 bases and J 4 bases, with 6 bases left between them. CDR1 is KGHSH and CDR2 is LQKENI in the germline V gene. In DNA form, the CDR3 reads TGTGCCAGCTCACCGCAACGAGAGACCCAGTACTTC. Translating gives CASSPQRETQYF.

The CDR3 spells CASSQGRVNSPLHF. CDR3 bases: TGCGCCAGCAGCCAAGGTCGCGTCAATTCACCCCTCCACTTT. The rearrangement joins TRBV4-1 to TRBJ1-6, with D uncertain. This CDR3 spans 14 amino acids. Trimming pared 1 base from V and 7 bases from J, leaving 8 bases between. CDR1 is MGHRA, CDR2 YSYEKL, per germline.

The genes are TRBV18 and TRBJ1-1; D remains unclear. Germline-derived CDR1 and CDR2 are KGHSH and LQKENI. CDR3 length: 15 residues. The ends were cut back, 2 bases at V and 1 base at J, with 11 bases in the middle. This chain's CDR3 is CASSPLDLGNTEAFF. The CDR3 nucleotides are TGTGCCAGCTCACCATTGGACTTAGGGAACACTGAAGCTTTCTTT.

The rearrangement joins TRBV20-1 to TRBJ1-2, with no clear D. The CDR3 spans 10 residues. The V end was cut by 5 bases, the J end by 2 bases, with 3 bases between. Germline CDR1 is DFQATT and CDR2 is SNEGSKA (reference sequence). The CDR3 sequence: CSALNYGYTF. The CDR3 DNA sequence: TGCAGTGCTTTGAACTATGGCTACACCTTC.

The V call is TRBV10-3, the J call TRBJ1-5, with D unclear. The CDR3 is 14 residues long. Germline CDR1 is ENHRY and CDR2 is SYGVKD. V shed 2 bases and J shed 0 bases, with 5 bases lying between them. The DNA for the CDR3 is TGTGCCATCAGTGAGCTGAATAGCAATCAGCCCCAGCATTTT. This codes for CAISELNSNQPQHF.

This clone was recorded once. J is TRBJ2-7 and V is TRBV11-2; 10 bases agree with TRBD1. After removal of 1 base from V and 2 bases from J, the junction contained 5 bases not matched to a gene. The CDR3 is 16 amino acids. Germline V CDR1 and CDR2: SGHAT, FQNNGV. The CDR3 DNA is TGTGCCAGCAGCTTAGTTACCGGGACAGGGGCCTACGAGCAGTACTTC. Translated: CASSLVTGTGAYEQYF. Full variable domain (remainder filled in from reference TRBV11-2 and TRBJ2-7): EAGVAQSPRYKIIEKRQSVAFWCNPISGHATLYWYQQILGQGPKLLIQFQNNGVVDDSQLPKDRFSAERLKGVDSTLKIQPAKLEDSAVYLCASSLVTGTGAYEQYFGPGTRLTVT.

The chain uses TRBV9 and TRBJ2-1; TRBD2 is a possible D gene (7 bases). This CDR3 is 15 amino acids long. The V end was cut by 7 bases, the J end by 10 bases, with 24 bases between. Per germline, CDR1 SGDLS and CDR2 YYNGEE. The CDR3, as DNA: TGTGCCAGCGCCGCCCTCGGGGGGCGAAGTGGGGAGCAGTTCTTC. Its protein is CASAALGGRSGEQFF.

The chain employs TRBV5-4 and TRBJ2-2; 10 bases match TRBD1. This CDR3 is 15 amino acids long. The trim removed 6 bases at V and 4 bases at J, leaving 6 bases unmatched. Germline values: CDR1 SGHNT, CDR2 YYREEE (reference sequence). The CDR3 reads CASTDRGPSTGELFF. The CDR3, as DNA: TGTGCCAGCACCGACAGGGGGCCGAGCACCGGGGAGCTGTTTTTT.